This TCR beta chain was captured by sequencing in a study of cytomegalovirus exposure and HLA in healthy donors (TCRdb year 2017). As for the study more broadly: According to an earlier analysis of several hundred of the donors, roughly 180 million T cells yielded 90 million to 130 million unique TCR beta sequences and around 280 Gb of sequence data. Around 320 gigabases of sequencing data and approximately 85 million unique TCR sequences were included in an early release covering 550 to 800 HLA-typed donors. Among the roughly 400 genotyped donors, approximately 76% belonged to the genetic ancestry cluster associated with self-reported Caucasian donors. The study aimed to test whether cataloging public T cell receptors could reveal signatures of past pathogen exposure. The T cell repertoires of 666 subjects were profiled by immunosequencing and related to cytomegalovirus serostatus. Besides the first cohort of 550 to 750 subjects, a separate validation cohort made up of 120 different subjects was used. To predict cytomegalovirus infection status, the study combined high-throughput TCR immunosequencing, statistical association of individual TCRs with disease status, and machine learning. To study patterns of TCR occurrence, a later analysis re-analyzed previously published TCR beta repertoires from around 670 donors and added high-resolution HLA genotyping. In the later analysis, no new phenotypic data were used to find candidate immune exposures; instead, reliance was placed on TCR beta sequences and their occurrence across donors. An earlier analysis of a few hundred of the donors applied high-throughput TCR beta sequencing to assess whether each TCR beta V gene segment acted as functional or pseudogenic. Donor age, sex, ethnicity and CMV serostatus were collected together with the repertoire data. A later genetic analysis used genome-wide SNP genotypes for about 65% of the roughly 670 donors, treating that subset as a discovery cohort. Every repertoire in the discovery cohort had been generated on one and the same sequencing platform. HLA typing included class I and class II loci at four-digit resolution. Typing coverage differed by locus: A, B, C, DRB1 and DQB1 were typed in roughly 629-630 donors, DQA1 in roughly 510, DPA1 in approximately 610, and DPB1 in 472. Roughly 5 DR-DQ haplotypes were handled as single units for association and clustering, since linkage in the cohort was strong. Among a few hundred genotyped donors of the cohort, an average of approximately 240,000 unique TCR beta nucleotide sequences were sequenced per donor, roughly 18% of them non-productive. Overall results and qualifications from the work: The study gave a list of under 200 TCR beta chains associated with cytomegalovirus. Roughly uniform sequencing depth across donors was assumed in presence/absence analyses, although this assumption may not hold. In a later analysis, HLA-associated TCR beta chains were found to be more clonally expanded and to have lower generation probabilities than equally common non-associated chains. The authors suggested that the approach could potentially be generalized to other disease states and immunological phenotypes. A further reported finding was that TCR beta sequences accurately predicted the HLA-A and HLA-B alleles for most subjects in the first cohort. An earlier analysis of roughly 570 of the donors showed that most TCR beta V segments appeared in productive rearrangements either about 87% or about 30% of the time, which broadly matched IMGT annotations. Three of the identified cytomegalovirus-associated TCR beta chains were confirmed in vitro to be specific for cytomegalovirus antigens. A later genetic analysis associated a missense DCLRE1C variant with V-gene and J-gene trimming of TCR beta chains, and an independent cohort replicated the association. When HLA alleles, especially DR and DQ, strongly co-occurred, TCR associations were difficult to assign to individual alleles. Most TCR sequences were observed very rarely across donors, whereas some public TCRs were present in many individuals. The cohort was sequenced for TCR beta chains only, and without alpha or paired-chain data the features that could be detected were limited. Linkage disequilibrium might explain the correlated functional status among segregating V segments, but an unknown experimental factor could not be ruled out. Some IMGT-functional V segments, including TRBV6-2 and TRBV6-3, could not be distinguished by the 87-base-pair reads and were therefore excluded. The classifier was reported to diagnose cytomegalovirus status with high specificity and sensitivity in both the original and validation cohorts. A cluster of highly shared sequence variants was judged likely to be a technical artifact of the sequencing pipeline. According to a later analysis, parvovirus B19, influenza, CMV and Epstein-Barr virus appeared linked to several top co-occurrence clusters. The only immune exposure information available for the cohort was CMV serostatus. According to a later analysis, most CMV-associated TCR beta chains appeared to be HLA-restricted, and the HLA associations seemed to be driven largely by CMV exposure. In a later analysis, TCR association rates were found to vary across HLA loci, with the most associated TCRs seen for DRB1 alleles and the fewest for HLA-C alleles. According to a later genetic analysis, donors in an Asian-associated ancestry cluster had fewer N-insertions in productive TCRs than the approximately 630-donor mean. In a later analysis, about 17,000 TCR beta sequences were associated with specific HLA alleles at a false discovery rate of 0.05. The earlier analysis of around 600 of the donors excluded about 16 rarely observed V segments, including chromosome 9 orphons, because counts were too low. Because some donors lacked HLA typing at each locus, the association tests relied only on the typed subset.

CDR1 SGHRS and CDR2 YFSETQ are derived from the germline V gene. Taken from cysteine to phenylalanine, the CDR3 has 16 residues. Only the CDR3 portion is preserved as DNA: 48 bases, with reading frame beginning at the first base. Trimming removed 3 bases from V and 0 bases from J, leaving 14 bases between the germline ends. This clone was seen only a few times. Its antigen is unknown. Base-call qualities are not available, and no considerably larger clone is one nucleotide away. Receptor libraries were prepared by the immunoSEQ multiplex PCR assay. For the multiplex PCR, a mixture combining 60 forward primers for TCR Vbeta segments and 13 reverse primers for TCR Jbeta segments was used. The CDR3 region of rearranged TCR beta genes was amplified from genomic DNA by a multiplex PCR assay. On the Illumina HiSeq System, the amplified TCR beta libraries were sequenced as 87-base-pair reads. In the original analysis: Across the 640 or so repertoires, a later analysis counted 78 million or so unique TCR beta chains, some 11 million of which were shared by at least two donors. A nearest-neighbor algorithm error-corrected the raw reads and collapsed the reads into unique sequences, merging closely related sequences to remove PCR and sequencing errors. CDR3 sequences were aligned to IMGT reference sequences to assign V, D and J gene segments. For a sequence to be retained, at least a six-nucleotide match to both a V gene segment and a J gene segment was required. A rearrangement counted as productive if the CDR3 had no stop codons and remained in frame with V and J, and every other rearrangement counted as non-productive. Following IMGT convention, CDR3 was defined as the stretch from the second conserved V-encoded cysteine to the conserved J-encoded phenylalanine. Sequences without an unambiguous match to a single V gene segment were excluded from the earlier analysis of almost 600 of the donors. An earlier analysis of several hundred of the donors called V segments functional above 56.7% productive rearrangements and segregating when the between-donor standard deviation exceeded 5%. To diagnose cytomegalovirus status from the catalog of TCR beta chain sequences, a statistical classification framework was built. A later analysis assigned V and J genes by comparing TCR nucleotide sequences with IMGT/GENE-DB human TR gene sequences. Using the TCRdist pipeline, a later analysis assigned CDR3 sequences along with most-parsimonious VDJ recombination scenarios. In a later analysis, each TCR beta chain was defined by its CDR3 amino acid sequence together with its V-gene family, and reads lacking a unique V-gene family were excluded. To address suspected cross-contamination and a sequencing artifact, a later analysis removed several hundred highly shared, low-generation-probability nucleotide sequences. A later analysis calculated a clonal expansion index for each public chain from normalized within-repertoire ranks of inferred template counts. A later analysis computed generation probabilities with a VDJ recombination model fitted to out-of-frame rearrangements, and checked the results against IGoR. In a later analysis, hypergeometric tests were used to score TCR-TCR, TCR-HLA and TCR-CMV co-occurrence, with a repertoire-size bias correction applied to TCR pairs. A later analysis estimated false discovery rates by permuting HLA or CMV assignments 20 times. In a later analysis, co-occurring TCRs were grouped using DBSCAN, and TCRdist sequence similarity was added for clustering within HLA-allele-positive subsets. Repertoires with fewer than 30,000 or more than 120,000 public chains, plus five repertoires with anomalous nucleotide sharing, were excluded from co-occurrence clustering. TCRdb's version of the immuneACCESS table is confined to in-frame rearrangements and falls short of the full clone set. An unresolved V gene accounts for under half of the shortfall where checked; the remainder is of unknown origin. V, J and clone size are taken as reported in that table, and D and trimming were inferred from the DNA itself. The sample yields under 95,000 clones; 7.6% were counted once. 2.3% of the sample is taken by the ten largest.

The cohort comprised fewer than 750 healthy bone marrow donors. At the time of sampling, every cohort member was nominally healthy, though immune exposures that went unrecorded were likely present. The donor tested CMV seronegative and was one of the 352 seronegative cohort members. Every donor gave a peripheral blood sample, and the peripheral blood mononuclear cells from that sample were used for TCR beta sequencing. The Qiagen DNeasy Blood Extraction Kit was used to extract genomic DNA from the blood cell samples. This receptor was identified in a man aged 45-65 years in good health and CMV-seronegative. The specimen sequenced was PBMCs. The receptor chain draws on TRBV5-1 and TRBJ2-3; TRBD2 is perhaps the D gene, given 6 matching bases. The nucleotides read TGCGCCAGCAGCTCGTCTCCGGGACTCAGCACAGATACGCAGTATTTT. Translated, this gives CASSSSPGLSTDTQYF.